One and the same sample provided the 21 T cell receptor beta chains below, sequenced in a study of post-analysis software for immune sequencing data. Study-level results: Patients showed TRBV5-6, TRBV5-1 and TRBV20-1 among 4 or 5 TRBV segments more frequent than in controls.

What these receptors recognize is not known. TCR beta libraries were prepared from cDNA with unique molecular identifiers. TCRdb reprocessed the PCR reads via MiXCR and lists one record per CDR3 protein. The profile shows some 800,000 distinct CDR3 sequences, around 45% of them singletons. Sequencing was carried out using blood. The source of these receptors is a girl aged 10 to 17 with multiple sclerosis.

The chain uses TRBV5-1 and TRBJ2-1; 9 bases align to TRBD2. This CDR3 has 14 residues. V lost 0 bases and J lost 7; bases outside the gene matches: 2. Germline V gene sequence: CDR1 SGHRS, CDR2 YFSETQ. CDR3 in amino acids: CASSLGLAANEQFF. The CDR3 DNA is TGCGCCAGCAGCTTGGGACTAGCGGCTAATGAGCAGTTCTTC.

This rearrangement joins TRBV5-1 to TRBJ1-1; D might be TRBD1 (5 bases). The CDR3 runs to 14 residues. Germline assignment: CDR1 SGHRS and CDR2 YFSETQ. V was cut by 0 bases and J by 3 bases, with 9 bases left in between. This CDR3 is CASSLGQRDTEAFF. CDR3 nucleotides: TGCGCCAGCAGCTTGGGACAGCGGGACACTGAAGCTTTCTTT.

The chain combines TRBV3-1 with TRBJ2-5; unclear D gene. Germline V gives CDR1 LGHDT, CDR2 YNNKEL (reference sequence). This CDR3 has 15 residues. V was cut by 0 bases and J by 0 bases, with 8 bases left in between. The CDR3 DNA is TGTGCCAGCAGCCAAGATTCGGGCTACCAAGAGACCCAGTACTTC. Its translation is CASSQDSGYQETQYF.

The table lists this clonotype with a count of one. V is TRBV7-9 and J is TRBJ2-3; TRBD2 might be the D (6 bases). Germline CDR1 reads SEHNR; CDR2 reads FQNEAQ (reference sequence). This CDR3 region has 17 residues. The V end was cut by 2 bases, the J end by 2 bases, with 17 bases between. The CDR3 loop is CASSLRQGSGLTDTQYF. The CDR3 bases are TGTGCCAGCAGCTTACGGCAGGGTAGCGGTCTCACAGATACGCAGTATTTT.

V and J are TRBV7-8 and TRBJ2-5; D may correspond to TRBD1 or TRBD2 (5 bases each). Trimming took off 5 bases at V and 2 bases at J, with 18 bases between the two ends. Germline V CDR1 and CDR2: SGHVS, FQNEAQ. This CDR3 comprises 16 residues. The CDR3 reads CASSLRDVRLQETQYF. In DNA, the CDR3 is TGTGCCAGCAGCCTAAGGGACGTCCGCTTGCAAGAGACCCAGTACTTC. The variable domain in full, completed from reference TRBV7-8 and TRBJ2-5, reads GAGVSQSPRYKVAKRGQDVALRCDPISGHVSLFWYQQALGQGPEFLTYFQNEAQLDKSGLPSDRFFAERPEGSVSTLKIQRTQQEDSAVYLCASSLRDVRLQETQYFGPGTRLLVL.

The chain couples TRBV4-3 to TRBJ2-1, with D possibly matching TRBD1 (5 bases). The germline V gene encodes CDR1 LGHNA and CDR2 YSLEER. The CDR3 loop spans 14 amino acids. V lost 3 bases and J 10 bases, leaving 16 bases between the germline ends. CDR3 sequence: CASSQSPRGREQFF. The DNA for the CDR3 is TGCGCCAGCAGCCAGTCCCCTAGGGGCCGGGAGCAGTTCTTC.

CDR3 coding DNA: TGTGCCAGCAGTAACCGACCCAGCTCCTACGAGCAGTACTTC. This translates into CASSNRPSSYEQYF. The rearrangement uses TRBV6-5 and TRBJ2-7; D is ambiguous. CDR1 and CDR2 from the germline V gene are MNHEY and SVGAGI. This CDR3 has 14 amino acids. V lost 5 bases and J lost 0, with 11 bases in between.

The chain has TRBV7-9 and TRBJ2-1; the match to TRBD1 covers 7 bases. The CDR3 covers 17 residues. Germline V CDR1 and CDR2: SEHNR, FQNEAQ (reference sequence). V lost 1 base, J lost 2 bases, and 8 bases stayed unmatched. The DNA of the CDR3 is TGTGCCAGCAGCTTAGGAGGGGGCAGGGGTCCCTACAATGAGCAGTTCTTC. Translation: CASSLGGGRGPYNEQFF.

This clonotype turned up a few times. The genes are TRBV6-2 or TRBV6-3 and TRBJ2-3; TRBD1 agrees at 7 bases. CDR3 length: 15 residues. Trimming at V came to 2 bases and at J to 2 bases, leaving 4 bases not matched to a gene. Germline V gene lookup returns CDR1 MNHEY and CDR2 SVGEGT. The CDR3 protein is CASSYPGTATDTQYF. The CDR3 DNA reads TGTGCCAGCAGTTACCCGGGGACAGCCACAGATACGCAGTATTTT.

This clonotype has more than one count but fewer than ten. The chain combines TRBV7-3 with TRBJ2-7, with 7 bases matching TRBD2. Germline CDR1 reads SGHTA; CDR2 reads FQGTGA. The J segment lost 0 bases and the V segment lost 5 bases, leaving 7 bases of the junction unmatched. This CDR3 is built from 15 residues. In nucleotides, the CDR3 is TGTGCCAGCAGCATAGCGGGTGGGGCCTCCTACGAGCAGTACTTC. Translated, it gives CASSIAGGASYEQYF.

V usage is TRBV4-2 and J usage is TRBJ2-2, with 10 bases fitting TRBD2. Looked up from germline, CDR1 is LGHNA and CDR2 is YNFKEQ. This CDR3 region has 19 residues. Trimming removed 1 base from V and 7 bases from J; junction bases left unmatched: 15. CDR3 coding DNA: TGTGCCAGCAGCCAAGTACGAGAAGCGGGAGGGCCTCTAAACGGGGAGCTGTTTTTT. The encoded protein is CASSQVREAGGPLNGELFF.

V gene TRBV13 combines with J gene TRBJ2-7, with 8 nucleotides matching TRBD1. Germline CDR1 is PRHDT and CDR2 is FYEKMQ (reference sequence). V was clipped by 0 bases and J by 5 bases; unmatched bases: 3. This CDR3 is built from 14 residues. This CDR3 reads CASSLGAGGDEQYF. The CDR3 bases are TGTGCCAGCAGCTTAGGGGCAGGGGGCGACGAGCAGTACTTC. Together with reference TRBV13 and TRBJ2-7, the CDR3 gives the full variable domain: AAGVIQSPRHLIKEKRETATLKCYPIPRHDTVYWYQQGPGQDPQFLISFYEKMQSDKGSIPDRFSAQQFSDYHSELNMSSLELGDSALYFCASSLGAGGDEQYFGPGTRLTVT.

The J gene is TRBJ1-4, the V gene TRBV28; D possibly corresponds to TRBD1 (5 bases). Trimming removed 2 bases from V and 0 bases from J, with 34 bases in between. The CDR3 is made up of 24 amino acids. Germline V lookup: CDR1 MDHEN, CDR2 SYDVKM. Written as DNA, the CDR3 is TGTGCCAGCAGTTTAAATCCAACCCTCCGCCCAGGGATACCTCTTTTTGCAACTAATGAAAAACTGTTTTTT. This translates into CASSLNPTLRPGIPLFATNEKLFF.

The chain has TRBV5-1 and TRBJ1-2; D is unclear. Germline CDR1 is SGHRS and CDR2 is YFSETQ. V lost 3 bases and J lost 2, with 17 bases in between. The CDR3 is made up of 16 amino acids. For the CDR3, the DNA is TGCGCCAGCAGCTCCCTGGTGGGAGGGAAGAACTATGGCTACACCTTC. Translation gives CASSSLVGGKNYGYTF.

In this sample, this clonotype turned up once. The J gene is TRBJ2-7, the V gene TRBV2; 8 bases fit TRBD1. The J call could be wrong; TRBJ2-5 is a better fit for the DNA end. Germline CDR1 SNHLY, CDR2 FYNNEI. The length of the CDR3 is 16 residues. The CDR3 is CASIIDRGASRGTQYF. For the CDR3, the DNA is TGTGCCAGCATAATCGACAGGGGTGCGTCTAGGGGGACCCAGTACTTC.

The sample holds a few counts of this clonotype. One end of the junction varies from germline; a read error may be responsible. This chain connects TRBV14 to TRBJ1-2; D not resolved. The CDR3 loop spans 13 amino acids. CDR1 and CDR2 (germline): SGHDN, FVKESK. This CDR3 reads CACSQELVGGYTF. The CDR3 DNA follows: TGTGCCTGCAGCCAAGAACTCGTCGGTGGCTACACCTTC. Filled out from reference TRBV14 and TRBJ1-2, the complete variable domain reads EAGVTQFPSHSVIEKGQTVTLRCDPISGHDNLYWYRRVMGKEIKFLLHFVKESKQDESGMPNNRFLAERTGGTYSTLKVQPAELEDSGVYFCACSQELVGGYTFGSGTRLTVV.

This clonotype was found once. The chain employs TRBV15 and TRBJ2-2; D ambiguous. This CDR3 contains 14 residues. Looked up from germline, CDR1 is LNHNV and CDR2 is YYDKDF (reference sequence). Trimming cost V 0 bases and J 6 bases, with 8 bases left between them. The CDR3 DNA follows: TGTGCCACCAGCAGAGAGTTTGGGGCCGGGGAGCTGTTTTTT. Amino acids: CATSREFGAGELFF.

The chain links TRBV4-3 to TRBJ2-1; 10 bases agree with TRBD2. The CDR3 sequence is 19 residues long. Germline loops: CDR1 LGHNA, CDR2 YSLEER. Unmatched junction bases numbered 14, after V lost 1 base and J lost 5 bases. In DNA, the CDR3 is TGCGCCAGCAGCCAAGGGGCGGATTTAGCGGGAGGATCCCACAATGAGCAGTTCTTC. Its translation: CASSQGADLAGGSHNEQFF.

In regard to this clonotype: An end of the junction differs from the germline gene, which may be a read error. The V and J genes are TRBV20-1 and TRBJ2-7; D unclear. The CDR3 is 11 amino acids. Per the germline V gene, CDR1 is DFQATT and CDR2 is SNEGSKA (reference sequence). The CDR3 DNA reads TGCAGCGCTAGAGATTCCCCTGAGCAGTACTTC. Translating gives CSARDSPEQYF.

The chain recombines TRBV24-1 with TRBJ2-4; 7 positions agree with TRBD1. The closer fit of TRBJ2-7 to the DNA end suggests the J call may be wrong. Per the germline V gene, CDR1 is KGHDR and CDR2 is SFDVKD. The CDR3 sequence is 13 residues long. The CDR3 sequence is CATSDLGGGEQYF. CDR3 DNA sequence: TGTGCCACCAGTGATTTAGGGGGCGGCGAGCAGTACTTC.

The rearrangement uses TRBV10-3 and TRBJ2-7, with TRBD2 matching 11 bases. This CDR3 is built from 16 residues. J was trimmed by 3 bases and V by 7 bases; bases with no gene match: 11. Germline lookup yields CDR1 ENHRY and CDR2 SYGVKD. DNA of the CDR3: TGTGCCATCACGACTAGCGGGACCACCGAGGGCTACGAGCAGTACTTC. This sequence encodes CAITTSGTTEGYEQYF.